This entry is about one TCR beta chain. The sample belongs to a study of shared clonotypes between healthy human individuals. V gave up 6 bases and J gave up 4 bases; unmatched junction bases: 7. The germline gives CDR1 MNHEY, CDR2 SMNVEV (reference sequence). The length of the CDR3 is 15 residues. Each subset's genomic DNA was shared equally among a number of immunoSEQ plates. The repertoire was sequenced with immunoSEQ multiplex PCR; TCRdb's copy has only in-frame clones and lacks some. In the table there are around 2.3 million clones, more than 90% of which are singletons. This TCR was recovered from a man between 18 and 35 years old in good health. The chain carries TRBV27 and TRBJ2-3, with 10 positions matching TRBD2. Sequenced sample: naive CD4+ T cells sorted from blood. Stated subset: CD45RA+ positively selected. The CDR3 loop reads CASSLNLAGADTQYF. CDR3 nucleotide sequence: TGTGCCAGCAGCCTCAACCTAGCGGGAGCAGATACGCAGTATTTT.